This T cell receptor gamma chain originates from a study of Vδ1+ human thymocytes. Study-wide points: Thymic TRG and TRD repertoires appeared highly polyclonal, with Gaussian CDR3 length distributions.

A remark on this clone: Its antigen is not known.

Extracted RNA was reverse transcribed into cDNA. Pooled V-gene forward primers with one constant-region reverse primer generated the CDR3 amplicons by multiplex PCR. TCRdb called clones from the multiplex PCR reads again using CATT. The sample has around 12,000 gamma-chain clones, under 55% seen once. V shed 3 bases, J shed 4 bases, and the junction held 3 bases outside the gene matches. Germline V gene lookup returns CDR1 GITISATS and CDR2 ISYDGTV (reference sequence). The CDR3 is made up of 12 amino acids. The specimen was Vdelta1+ gamma-delta thymocytes from the thymus. Subset of the sample: FACS-sorted CD3+ TCRalphabeta- TCRVdelta1+ TCRVdelta2- thymocytes. This TCR came from a boy under two years old who had congenital heart surgery. The chain employs TRGV9 and TRGJ1 or TRGJ2. CDR3 nucleotide sequence: TGTGCCTTGTGGGAGTGGTATTATAAGAAACTCTTT. It yields the protein CALWEWYYKKLF.